These 8 T cell receptor beta chains were sequenced from one sample in a study of blood T cell repertoires in COVID-19. The data were produced by immunoSEQ multiplex PCR, yet TCRdb's version contains in-frame clones alone and is incomplete. The sample lists around 40,000 clones, 87% occurring once. Sequencing used peripheral blood. These receptors all stem from a man between 45 and 60 years old with active or convalescent COVID-19.

The gene calls are TRBV2 and TRBJ2-2, with a possible D match to TRBD1 (6 bases). Germline V lookup: CDR1 SNHLY, CDR2 FYNNEI. CDR3 length equals 16 residues. V gave up 5 bases and J gave up 2 bases, with 15 bases separating them. The CDR3 DNA reads TGTGCCAGCAGTTTCAATGGACAGCGAAACACCGGGGAGCTGTTTTTT. This encodes CASSFNGQRNTGELFF.

This clone was counted many times. The rearrangement links TRBV3-1 (or the pseudogene TRBV3-2) to TRBJ2-5, with no clear D. The V end lost 2 bases, the J end lost 9 bases, and 13 bases lay between the germline ends. Germline CDR1 is LGHDT and CDR2 is YNNKEL (reference sequence). The CDR3 contains 13 residues. In nucleotides, the CDR3 is TGTGCCAGCAGCCAAACTGGAGATTGGGCCCAGTACTTC. Translation: CASSQTGDWAQYF.

The chain links TRBV6-6 to TRBJ2-7; no reliable D call. There are 12 residues in the CDR3. CDR1 is MNHNY, CDR2 SVGAGI, per germline (reference sequence). V was clipped by 5 bases and J by 0 bases, with 5 bases between them. CDR3 sequence: CASSLYSYEQYF. In DNA, the CDR3 is TGTGCCAGCAGTCTTTACTCCTACGAGCAGTACTTC.

The rearrangement uses TRBV29-1 and TRBJ2-1; D possibly corresponds to TRBD1 (6 bases). Germline CDR1 and CDR2: SQVTM and ANQGSEA. There are 12 residues in the CDR3. The V end was cut by 7 bases, the J end by 7 bases, with 14 bases between. The CDR3 region is CSAYRAENEQFF. The CDR3 region has the DNA TGCAGCGCCTACAGGGCGGAGAATGAGCAGTTCTTC.

The CDR3 bases are TGTGCCAGCTTTAGGAGGGTACACTTGAACACTGAAGCTTTCTTT. Translation gives CASFRRVHLNTEAFF. The gene calls are TRBV13 and TRBJ1-1; D is undetermined. Germline-derived CDR1 and CDR2 are PRHDT and FYEKMQ (reference sequence). The V end was cut by 8 bases, the J end by 0 bases, with 16 bases between. The CDR3 is 15 residues long.

This sequence joins TRBV7-3 and TRBJ2-3, with TRBD2 matching 7 bases. Germline lookup yields CDR1 SGHTA and CDR2 FQGTGA. CDR3 size: 12 residues. V gave up 8 bases and J gave up 5 bases; unmatched junction bases: 4. DNA for the CDR3: TGTGCCAGCGGTTCGGGGGGAGATACGCAGTATTTT. This gives the protein CASGSGGDTQYF.

This chain connects TRBV6-5 to TRBJ1-5, with 10 bases that match TRBD1. Germline V gene sequence: CDR1 MNHEY, CDR2 SVGAGI. J gave up 0 bases and V 4 bases, and 0 bases lay outside the gene matches. This CDR3 comprises 15 residues. The CDR3 DNA reads as TGTGCCAGCAGTTGGACAGGGGGTAGCAATCAGCCCCAGCATTTT. Amino acids: CASSWTGGSNQPQHF.

This clone has a count of ten or more. The chain employs TRBV28 and TRBJ2-6; TRBD1 is a possible D gene (5 bases). Germline V gene lookup returns CDR1 MDHEN and CDR2 SYDVKM. CDR3 size: 15 residues. The germline V and J ends were trimmed by 4 bases and 0 bases, with 7 bases remaining between them. CDR3 amino acids: CASSWGNSGANVLTF. The DNA of the CDR3 is TGTGCCAGCAGTTGGGGCAACTCTGGGGCCAACGTCCTGACTTTC.